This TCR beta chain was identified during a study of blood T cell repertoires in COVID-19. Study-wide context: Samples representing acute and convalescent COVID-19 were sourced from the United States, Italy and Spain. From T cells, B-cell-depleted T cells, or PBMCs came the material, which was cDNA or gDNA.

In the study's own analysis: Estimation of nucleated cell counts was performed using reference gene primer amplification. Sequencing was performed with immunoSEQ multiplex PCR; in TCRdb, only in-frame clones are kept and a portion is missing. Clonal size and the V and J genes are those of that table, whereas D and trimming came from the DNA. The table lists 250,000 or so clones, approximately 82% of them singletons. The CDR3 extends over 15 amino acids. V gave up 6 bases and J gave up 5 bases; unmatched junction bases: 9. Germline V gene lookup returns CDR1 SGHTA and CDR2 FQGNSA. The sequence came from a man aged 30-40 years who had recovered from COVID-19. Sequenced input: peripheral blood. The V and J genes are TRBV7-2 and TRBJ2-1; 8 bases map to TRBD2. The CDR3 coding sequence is TGTGCCAGCAGGACTGCCGGGACTAGACACAATGAGCAGTTCTTC. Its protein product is CASRTAGTRHNEQFF.